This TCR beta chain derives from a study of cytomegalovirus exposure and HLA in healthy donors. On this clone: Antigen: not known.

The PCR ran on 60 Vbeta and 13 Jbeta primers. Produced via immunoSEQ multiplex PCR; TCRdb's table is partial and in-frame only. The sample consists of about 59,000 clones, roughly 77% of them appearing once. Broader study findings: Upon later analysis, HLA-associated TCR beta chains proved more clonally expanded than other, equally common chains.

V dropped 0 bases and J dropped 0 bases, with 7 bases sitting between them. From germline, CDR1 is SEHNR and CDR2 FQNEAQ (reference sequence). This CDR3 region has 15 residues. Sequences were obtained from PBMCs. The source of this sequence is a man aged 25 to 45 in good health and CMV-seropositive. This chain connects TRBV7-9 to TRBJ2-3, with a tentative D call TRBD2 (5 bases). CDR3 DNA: TGTGCCAGCAGCTTAGCGCGGGCAAGCACAGATACGCAGTATTTT. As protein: CASSLARASTDTQYF.